This T cell receptor beta chain originates from a study of neurological immune-mediated disorders. This clonotype was detected many times. By 5'RACE with 10-nucleotide random UMIs, the cDNA was made. TCRdb recomputed calls from the 5' RACE reads with MiXCR, one row per CDR3 protein. This table has around 49,000 distinct CDR3 sequences, around 12% appearing once. Germline assignment: CDR1 SGHRS and CDR2 YFSETQ. The CDR3 totals 19 residues. The V gene lost 4 bases and the J gene lost 0 bases, with 20 bases spanning the gap. As to time point: longitudinal time-point 2. 2 million unsorted PBMCs were stored in RNAlater at -80 °C before RNA extraction.

Sequenced material: PBMCs. This TCR came from a male donor with HTLV-1-associated myelopathy (HAM/TSP). This chain links TRBV5-1 with TRBJ1-6; the D gene is possibly TRBD1 (5 bases). The CDR3 is CASSRKGRSESSYNSPLHF. CDR3 nucleotides: TGCGCCAGCAGCCGCAAGGGGAGAAGTGAAAGCTCCTATAATTCACCCCTCCACTTT.